Listed here are 7 T cell receptor beta chains from one sample, sequenced in a study of T cell repertoires in cytomegalovirus infection (dated by TCRdb to about 2019). Sequencing took place on an Illumina HiSeq 1500. Using fastp at Q25 and MiXCR, TCRdb reprocessed the public reads and kept productive beta chains. Identical CDR3 protein sequences are pooled into one entry, listed with their most common genes and DNA. The sample data list roughly 720,000 distinct CDR3 sequences, and approximately 40% of these were observed just once. Around 2.6% of the sample is held by the ten biggest clonotypes. Sequencing was carried out using PBMCs. All receptors come from a human donor in good health (CMV status not recorded). Some clones in this sample may be carry-over from other donors' samples.

This clonotype has a single count. One end of the junction varies from germline; a read error may be responsible. J is TRBJ2-7 and V is TRBV7-2; either TRBD1 or TRBD2 may fit D (5 bases each). This CDR3 contains 16 residues. Germline CDR1 reads SGHTA; CDR2 reads FQGNSA. CDR3 sequence reads: CASSLGGIVGAYEQSF. The CDR3 DNA is TGTGCCAGCAGCTTAGGGGGGATCGTCGGGGCCTACGAGCAGTCCTTC.

This clonotype was detected a few times. The chain carries TRBV6-2 or TRBV6-3 and TRBJ1-5, with 7 bases aligning to TRBD1. J lost 3 bases, V lost 5 bases, and 13 bases had no gene match. Germline V gives CDR1 MNHEY, CDR2 SVGEGT. This CDR3 has 17 amino acids. CDR3 sequence reads: CASSALEGAEVNQPQHF. In DNA, the CDR3 is TGTGCCAGCAGTGCCTTAGAGGGGGCAGAAGTCAATCAGCCCCAGCATTTT.

This clonotype was observed a few times. This sequence joins TRBV7-9 and TRBJ2-7; TRBD1 agrees at 7 bases. Losses at the gene ends were 3 bases for V and 6 bases for J; bases not matched to a gene: 5. The CDR3 has 13 amino acids. Per germline, CDR1 SEHNR and CDR2 FQNEAQ (reference sequence). The CDR3 DNA reads TGTGCCAGCAGCTTCACAGGGGTGAGCGAGCAGTACTTC. It specifies CASSFTGVSEQYF.

The genes are TRBV27 and TRBJ1-4, with a weak D call TRBD1 (5 bases). V dropped 4 bases and J dropped 13 bases, with 16 bases sitting between them. Germline CDR1 is MNHEY and CDR2 is SMNVEV (reference sequence). This CDR3 region has 13 residues. CDR3 sequence (DNA): TGTGCCAGCAGTTCGTTCTCGGGGGGTGGACTGTTTTTT. It codes for CASSSFSGGGLFF.

This clonotype was seen at least ten times. The gene calls are TRBV7-8 and TRBJ2-7; the D gene could be TRBD1 or TRBD2 (6 bases each). Germline CDR1 and CDR2: SGHVS and FQNEAQ. V was clipped by 1 base and J by 1 base, with 11 bases between them. The CDR3 extends over 15 amino acids. CDR3 DNA sequence: TGTGCCAGCAGCTTAGAGGGGGGCAGGTCCTACGAGCAGTACTTC. It is translated as CASSLEGGRSYEQYF. Full variable domain (outside the CDR3, taken from reference TRBV7-8 and TRBJ2-7): GAGVSQSPRYKVAKRGQDVALRCDPISGHVSLFWYQQALGQGPEFLTYFQNEAQLDKSGLPSDRFFAERPEGSVSTLKIQRTQQEDSAVYLCASSLEGGRSYEQYFGPGTRLTVT.

The chain employs TRBV7-9 and TRBJ1-6; no firm D call. The CDR3 consists of 15 residues. Trimming stripped 9 bases from V and 6 bases from J, with 18 bases between. Germline V gives CDR1 SEHNR, CDR2 FQNEAQ (reference sequence). CDR3 in amino acids: CASSTTPSSNSPLHF. The CDR3 DNA is TGTGCCAGTTCGACTACTCCTAGCTCTAATTCACCCCTCCACTTT. Full variable domain (outside the CDR3, taken from reference TRBV7-9 and TRBJ1-6): DTGVSQNPRHKITKRGQNVTFRCDPISEHNRLYWYRQTLGQGPEFLTYFQNEAQLEKSRLLSDRFSAERPKGSFSTLEIQRTEQGDSAMYLCASSTTPSSNSPLHFGNGTRLTVT.

The V call is TRBV4-1, the J call TRBJ1-3; no clear D. The CDR3 has 17 amino acids. Trimming shortened V by 0 bases and J by 2 bases, and 14 bases separated the two germline ends. Germline values: CDR1 MGHRA, CDR2 YSYEKL. CDR3 sequence (DNA): TGCGCCAGCAGCCAAGACGGACTGCAGAGACCTGGAAACACCATATATTTT. Encoded protein: CASSQDGLQRPGNTIYF.